The 22 T cell receptor beta chains presented below share a single source sample, sequenced in a study of CD8 T cells in ankylosing spondylitis. Each CDR3 protein gets one entry after TCRdb re-called the 5' RACE reads with MiXCR. The sample lists 150,000 to 250,000 distinct CDR3 sequences, 13% occurring once. The sequencing input was blood, either unsorted or a sorted T cell fraction (not recorded which). The receptors here all came from a male donor with ankylosing spondylitis or in good health (not recorded which).

In its sample, this clonotype was seen many times. The J gene is TRBJ2-1, the V gene TRBV5-1; TRBD2 matches at 8 bases. The ends lost 0 bases at V and 8 bases at J; junction bases unmatched: 7. The CDR3 totals 15 residues. CDR1 SGHRS and CDR2 YFSETQ come from the germline V gene. DNA for the CDR3: TGCGCCAGCAGCTTGGAACTAGCGGTTAGTCATGAGCAGTTCTTC. It codes for CASSLELAVSHEQFF.

This clonotype has more than one count but fewer than ten. The genes are TRBV2 and TRBJ2-7; D is unclear. The germline V gene has CDR1 SNHLY and CDR2 FYNNEI. Deletions cut 7 bases from V and 0 bases from J, with 10 bases between. CDR3 size: 13 residues. The CDR3 DNA follows: TGTGCCAGCATCGGCGGCAACTCCTACGAGCAGTACTTC. Translating it yields CASIGGNSYEQYF. Full variable domain (rest looked up from reference TRBV2 and TRBJ2-7): EPEVTQTPSHQVTQMGQEVILRCVPISNHLYFYWYRQILGQKVEFLVSFYNNEISEKSEIFDDQFSVERPDGSNFTLKIRSTKLEDSAMYFCASIGGNSYEQYFGPGTRLTVT.

This clonotype appeared a few times. Sequence at one end of the junction differs from germline and may be a read error. The chain has TRBV20-1 and TRBJ1-1; weak D call: TRBD1 (6 bases). This CDR3 region has 12 residues. Germline CDR1 reads DFQATT; CDR2 reads SNEGSKA (reference sequence). CDR3 residues: CSAGEQGTEAFF. The CDR3 nucleotides read TGCAGTGCTGGAGAACAGGGAACTGAAGCTTTCTTT.

The gene calls are TRBV10-3 and TRBJ2-1; D not resolved. There are 14 residues in the CDR3. V lost 2 bases, J lost 8 bases, and 13 bases lay in between. Germline CDR1 reads ENHRY; CDR2 reads SYGVKD. CDR3 sequence: CAISEETSRDEQFF. The DNA for the CDR3 is TGTGCCATCAGTGAGGAGACCTCTCGAGATGAGCAGTTCTTC.

V gene TRBV28 combines with J gene TRBJ2-7; TRBD2 matches at 8 bases. Trimming removed 2 bases from V and 6 bases from J; junction bases left unmatched: 9. The CDR3 consists of 15 residues. Germline V gene lookup returns CDR1 MDHEN and CDR2 SYDVKM. The CDR3 loop is CASSLLSSGRTEQYF. The CDR3 nucleotides are TGTGCCAGCAGTTTACTATCCAGCGGGAGAACCGAGCAGTACTTC.

This clonotype was counted many times. J is TRBJ1-1 and V is TRBV11-2; tentatively, D is TRBD1 (5 bases). CDR1 SGHAT and CDR2 FQNNGV come from the germline V gene. The CDR3 consists of 13 residues. V was shortened by 4 bases and J by 7 bases, with 13 bases between the two germline ends. The CDR3 nucleotides are TGTGCCAGCAGCTCCGGGGCTGGTTTTGAAGCTTTCTTT. The encoded protein is CASSSGAGFEAFF.

This clonotype was detected ten times or more. The V gene is TRBV6-1, the J gene TRBJ2-5; 7 bases match TRBD1. Trimming at V came to 2 bases and at J to 1 base, leaving 10 bases not matched to a gene. This CDR3 has 17 residues. The germline V gene encodes CDR1 MNHNS and CDR2 SASEGT. The chain's CDR3 is CASSEIPGTVGQETQYF. The CDR3 region has the DNA TGTGCCAGCAGTGAAATTCCCGGGACAGTAGGCCAAGAGACCCAGTACTTC.

This sequence joins TRBV6-6 and TRBJ1-6; D is ambiguous. Germline V lookup: CDR1 MNHNY, CDR2 SVGAGI (reference sequence). Trimming removed 8 bases from V and 11 bases from J, with 10 bases in between. The CDR3 consists of 11 residues. This CDR3 reads CASGQAAPLHF. The CDR3, as DNA: TGTGCCAGCGGCCAAGCGGCACCCCTCCACTTT.

Notes on this clonotype: An end of the junction differs from the germline gene, which may be a read error. This chain links TRBV4-1 with TRBJ2-2; no clear D. The CDR3 consists of 17 residues. Germline loops: CDR1 MGHRA, CDR2 YSYEKL. The CDR3 spells CASSHGLSSSNTGELFF. CDR3 in DNA: TGTGCCAGCAGCCACGGGCTCTCCTCCTCGAACACCGGGGAGCTGTTTTTT.

This clonotype has more than one count but fewer than ten. The rearrangement joins TRBV3-1 to TRBJ2-6, with TRBD1 matching over 7 bases. The CDR3 covers 19 residues. Germline-derived CDR1 and CDR2 are LGHDT and YNNKEL (reference sequence). V was clipped by 1 base and J by 2 bases; unmatched bases: 11. The CDR3 loop reads CASSQVRRQGLPGANVLTF. CDR3 DNA sequence: TGTGCCAGCAGCCAAGTTCGCAGACAGGGCCTCCCTGGGGCCAACGTCCTGACTTTC.

The V call is TRBV27, the J call TRBJ1-1; maybe TRBD1 (5 bases). The V and J ends lost 0 bases and 5 bases respectively, with 16 bases between them. The CDR3 loop spans 16 amino acids. Germline V CDR1 and CDR2: MNHEY, SMNVEV (reference sequence). CDR3 nucleotides: TGTGCCAGCAGTTTATCCATTTCAGACAGAGGGACTGAAGCTTTCTTT. As protein: CASSLSISDRGTEAFF.

Only a few counts were recorded for this clonotype. This chain connects TRBV4-1 to TRBJ2-7; possibly TRBD2 for D (6 bases). This CDR3 has 16 residues. Germline V lookup: CDR1 MGHRA, CDR2 YSYEKL. The V and J ends lost 2 bases and 1 base respectively, with 15 bases between them. The CDR3 coding sequence is TGCGCCAGCAGCCAATTCGGAGCGGGCCTGTCCTACGAGCAGTACTTC. It yields the protein CASSQFGAGLSYEQYF.

V gene TRBV4-1 combines with J gene TRBJ2-7, with 7 nucleotides matching TRBD2. In germline, CDR1 is MGHRA, CDR2 YSYEKL. The junction had 7 bases not matched to a gene; V was cut back by 1 base and J by 4 bases. This CDR3 has 15 amino acids. This CDR3 is CASSQVEASGYEQYF. DNA of the CDR3: TGCGCCAGCAGCCAAGTAGAGGCTAGCGGTTACGAGCAGTACTTC.

In the case of this clonotype: An end of the junction does not agree with germline; a read error may underlie this. J is TRBJ2-3 and V is TRBV7-9; D not certain. Germline CDR1 is SEHNR and CDR2 is FQNEAQ (reference sequence). This CDR3 has 14 residues. The CDR3 region is CARSSTARTDTQYF. The DNA for the CDR3 is TGTGCCAGGAGCTCAACCGCCAGGACAGATACGCAGTATTTT.

The table lists this clonotype with a few counts. The rearrangement joins TRBV7-8 to TRBJ1-5; 9 bases map to TRBD1. In germline, CDR1 is SGHVS, CDR2 FQNEAQ. The V segment lost 5 bases and the J segment 4 bases; nucleotides outside the gene matches: 6. CDR3 length: 15 residues. CDR3 region: CASSGRDRENQPQHF. CDR3 coding DNA: TGTGCCAGCAGCGGGCGGGACAGGGAGAATCAGCCCCAGCATTTT.

This clonotype was observed many times. The gene calls are TRBV13 and TRBJ2-7, with TRBD1 matching over 10 bases. Germline V CDR1 and CDR2: PRHDT, FYEKMQ (reference sequence). CDR3 length: 16 amino acids. The ends lost 2 bases at V and 3 bases at J; junction bases unmatched: 7. CDR3 region: CASSLSPGQGFYEQYF. The CDR3 coding sequence is TGTGCCAGCAGCTTATCTCCGGGACAGGGGTTCTACGAGCAGTACTTC.

The rearrangement links TRBV7-9 to TRBJ2-5; 13 bases match TRBD2. The CDR3 is made up of 17 amino acids. V was clipped by 2 bases and J by 3 bases; unmatched bases: 6. Germline V lookup: CDR1 SEHNR, CDR2 FQNEAQ (reference sequence). The CDR3 DNA follows: TGTGCCAGCAGCTTACCACCAGGGACTAGCGGGGAAGAGACCCAGTACTTC. Its translation: CASSLPPGTSGEETQYF.

V gene TRBV2 combines with J gene TRBJ1-5, with D maybe TRBD1 (5 bases). The CDR3 spans 13 residues. Looked up from germline, CDR1 is SNHLY and CDR2 is FYNNEI. The V end lost 6 bases, the J end lost 7 bases, and 13 bases lay between the germline ends. In nucleotides, the CDR3 is TGTGCCAGCAGAGCCAGGGTAAACCAGCCCCAGCATTTT. This encodes CASRARVNQPQHF.

The chain carries TRBV6-5 and TRBJ1-1; D is perhaps TRBD1 (5 bases). The CDR3 is 14 amino acids. The germline CDR1 and CDR2 sequences are MNHEY and SVGAGI. The V end was cut by 4 bases, the J end by 4 bases, with 13 bases between. CDR3 DNA sequence: TGTGCCAGCAGTTTACGGGGTGGGACCACTGAAGCTTTCTTT. It is translated as CASSLRGGTTEAFF.

This clonotype showed up just a few times. The chain carries TRBV3-1 and TRBJ2-5; TRBD2 agrees at 8 bases. Trimming cost V 4 bases and J 1 base; bases outside gene matches: 8. The V gene's germline CDR1 is LGHDT and CDR2 YNNKEL (reference sequence). The CDR3 consists of 16 residues. The CDR3 DNA is TGTGCCAGCAGCCCGCCCCTGACTAGCGCCCAAGAGACCCAGTACTTC. As protein: CASSPPLTSAQETQYF.

This clonotype was detected many times. The V call is TRBV20-1, the J call TRBJ1-6; tentative D call: TRBD1 (6 bases). Germline V CDR1 and CDR2: DFQATT, SNEGSKA (reference sequence). Between the trimmed V and J ends, which lost 5 bases and 7 bases, there was a span of 15 bases. This CDR3 is 14 amino acids long. CDR3 protein: CSADQGSENSPLHF. The DNA of the CDR3 is TGCAGTGCTGACCAGGGGTCGGAAAATTCACCCCTCCACTTT.

The chain is built from TRBV29-1 and TRBJ2-7; D may be TRBD2 (5 bases). Trimming removed 5 bases from V and 2 bases from J, with 13 bases in between. The germline gives CDR1 SQVTM, CDR2 ANQGSEA. The CDR3 has 13 residues. CDR3 nucleotide sequence: TGCAGCGTTTCCGGGGTCACCGCCTACGAGCAGTACTTC. Its protein product is CSVSGVTAYEQYF.